This T cell receptor (beta chain) was retrieved from a study of shared clonotypes between healthy human individuals. The data were produced by immunoSEQ multiplex PCR, yet TCRdb's version contains in-frame clones alone and is incomplete. The data contain some 2,000,000 clones, over 85% of them singletons. Sequencing input: naive CD4+ T cells sorted from blood. Stated subset: CD45RA+ positively selected. The TCR was taken from a man in his late teens or twenties in good health.

CDR3 sequence: CASSPGRAVEQYF. The CDR3 DNA follows: TGTGCCAGCTCACCAGGCCGGGCCGTGGAGCAGTACTTC. This chain joins TRBV18 and TRBJ2-7; no clear D gene. Germline V CDR1 and CDR2: KGHSH, LQKENI. This CDR3 comprises 13 residues. The V and J ends lost 2 bases and 7 bases respectively, with 12 bases between them. Filled out from reference TRBV18 and TRBJ2-7, the complete variable domain reads NAGVMQNPRHLVRRRGQEARLRCSPMKGHSHVYWYRQLPEEGLKFMVYLQKENIIDESGMPKERFSAEFPKEGPSILRIQQVVRGDSAAYFCASSPGRAVEQYFGPGTRLTVT.